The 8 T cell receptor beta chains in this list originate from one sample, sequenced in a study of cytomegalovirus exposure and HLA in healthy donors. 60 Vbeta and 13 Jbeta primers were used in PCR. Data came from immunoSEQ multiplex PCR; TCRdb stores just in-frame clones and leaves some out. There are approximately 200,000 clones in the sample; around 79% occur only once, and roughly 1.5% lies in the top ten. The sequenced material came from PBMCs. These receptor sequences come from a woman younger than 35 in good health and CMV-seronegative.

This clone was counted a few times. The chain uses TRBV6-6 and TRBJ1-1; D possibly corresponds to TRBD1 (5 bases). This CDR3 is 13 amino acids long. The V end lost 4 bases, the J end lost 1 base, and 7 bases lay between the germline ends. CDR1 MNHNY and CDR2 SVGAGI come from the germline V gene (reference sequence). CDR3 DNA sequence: TGTGCCAGCAGTTTACAGGCGAACACTGAAGCTTTCTTT. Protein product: CASSLQANTEAFF.

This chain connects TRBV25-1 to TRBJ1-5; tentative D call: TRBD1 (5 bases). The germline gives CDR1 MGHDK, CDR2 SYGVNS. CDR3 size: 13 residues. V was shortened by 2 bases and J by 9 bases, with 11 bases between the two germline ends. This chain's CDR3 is CASSEGRGGPQHF. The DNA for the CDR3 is TGTGCCAGCAGTGAAGGACGGGGGGGGCCCCAGCATTTT.

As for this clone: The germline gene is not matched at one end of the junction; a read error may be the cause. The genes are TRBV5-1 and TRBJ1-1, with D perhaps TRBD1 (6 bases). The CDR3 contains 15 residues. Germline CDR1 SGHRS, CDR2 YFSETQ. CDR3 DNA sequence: TGCGCCAGCAGCTCAGTACAGGGAACAAACACTGAAGCTCTCTTT. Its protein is CASSSVQGTNTEALF.

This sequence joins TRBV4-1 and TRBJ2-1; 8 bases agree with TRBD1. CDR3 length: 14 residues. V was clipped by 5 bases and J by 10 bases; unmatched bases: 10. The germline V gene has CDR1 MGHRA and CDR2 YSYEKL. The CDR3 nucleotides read TGCGCCAGCAGCAACTCTCAGGGGGCTGGGGAGCAGTTCTTC. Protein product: CASSNSQGAGEQFF.

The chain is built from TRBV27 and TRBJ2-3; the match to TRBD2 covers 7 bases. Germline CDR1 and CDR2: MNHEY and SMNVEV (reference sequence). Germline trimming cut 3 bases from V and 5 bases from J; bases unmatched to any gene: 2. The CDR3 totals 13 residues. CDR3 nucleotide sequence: TGTGCCAGCAGTTTGGGAGGGCAAGATACGCAGTATTTT. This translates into CASSLGGQDTQYF.

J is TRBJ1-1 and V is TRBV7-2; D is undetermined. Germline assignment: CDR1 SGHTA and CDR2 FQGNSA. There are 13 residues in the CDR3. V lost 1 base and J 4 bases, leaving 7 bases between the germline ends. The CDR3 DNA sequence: TGTGCCAGCAGCTTAGGTGAGGGCACTGAAGCTTTCTTT. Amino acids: CASSLGEGTEAFF.

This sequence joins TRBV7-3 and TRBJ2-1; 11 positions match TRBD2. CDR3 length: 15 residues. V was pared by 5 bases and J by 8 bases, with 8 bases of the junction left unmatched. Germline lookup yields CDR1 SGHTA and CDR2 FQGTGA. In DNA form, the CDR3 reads TGTGCCAGCAGCCCACGACTAGCGGGAACGTATGAGCAGTTCTTC. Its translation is CASSPRLAGTYEQFF.

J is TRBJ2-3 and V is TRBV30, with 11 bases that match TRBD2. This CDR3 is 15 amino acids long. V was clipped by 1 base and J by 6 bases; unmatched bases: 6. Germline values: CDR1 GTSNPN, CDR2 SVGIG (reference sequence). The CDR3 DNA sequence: TGTGCCTGGAGTGGGCTAGCGGGAGGCATGGATACGCAGTATTTT. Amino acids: CAWSGLAGGMDTQYF.